The clone carrying this T cell receptor beta chain was recorded a few times. As yet, its antigen is unknown. Some clones are missing from TCRdb's copy, which holds only in-frame ones; the method was immunoSEQ multiplex PCR. The sample has under 150,000 clones; about 93% are singletons. This entry comes from a study of T cell responses to AZD1222 COVID-19 vaccine. Findings of the study overall: The donor group comprised mostly white British people and more females; the analysis possibly underestimated clonal diversity.

Germline V gene sequence: CDR1 LNHDA, CDR2 SQIVND (reference sequence). Trimming left V 5 bases short and J 2 bases short, with 21 bases between. The CDR3 totals 17 residues. Sequenced here: peripheral blood, sampled on day 0 of AZD1222 vaccination. This TCR was sampled from an adult in good health. The chain employs TRBV19 and TRBJ1-2; D might be TRBD1 (5 bases). CDR3 sequence: CASSSERGRAENYGYTF. Written as DNA, the CDR3 is TGTGCCAGTAGTTCTGAGAGGGGCAGGGCGGAAAACTATGGCTACACCTTC.